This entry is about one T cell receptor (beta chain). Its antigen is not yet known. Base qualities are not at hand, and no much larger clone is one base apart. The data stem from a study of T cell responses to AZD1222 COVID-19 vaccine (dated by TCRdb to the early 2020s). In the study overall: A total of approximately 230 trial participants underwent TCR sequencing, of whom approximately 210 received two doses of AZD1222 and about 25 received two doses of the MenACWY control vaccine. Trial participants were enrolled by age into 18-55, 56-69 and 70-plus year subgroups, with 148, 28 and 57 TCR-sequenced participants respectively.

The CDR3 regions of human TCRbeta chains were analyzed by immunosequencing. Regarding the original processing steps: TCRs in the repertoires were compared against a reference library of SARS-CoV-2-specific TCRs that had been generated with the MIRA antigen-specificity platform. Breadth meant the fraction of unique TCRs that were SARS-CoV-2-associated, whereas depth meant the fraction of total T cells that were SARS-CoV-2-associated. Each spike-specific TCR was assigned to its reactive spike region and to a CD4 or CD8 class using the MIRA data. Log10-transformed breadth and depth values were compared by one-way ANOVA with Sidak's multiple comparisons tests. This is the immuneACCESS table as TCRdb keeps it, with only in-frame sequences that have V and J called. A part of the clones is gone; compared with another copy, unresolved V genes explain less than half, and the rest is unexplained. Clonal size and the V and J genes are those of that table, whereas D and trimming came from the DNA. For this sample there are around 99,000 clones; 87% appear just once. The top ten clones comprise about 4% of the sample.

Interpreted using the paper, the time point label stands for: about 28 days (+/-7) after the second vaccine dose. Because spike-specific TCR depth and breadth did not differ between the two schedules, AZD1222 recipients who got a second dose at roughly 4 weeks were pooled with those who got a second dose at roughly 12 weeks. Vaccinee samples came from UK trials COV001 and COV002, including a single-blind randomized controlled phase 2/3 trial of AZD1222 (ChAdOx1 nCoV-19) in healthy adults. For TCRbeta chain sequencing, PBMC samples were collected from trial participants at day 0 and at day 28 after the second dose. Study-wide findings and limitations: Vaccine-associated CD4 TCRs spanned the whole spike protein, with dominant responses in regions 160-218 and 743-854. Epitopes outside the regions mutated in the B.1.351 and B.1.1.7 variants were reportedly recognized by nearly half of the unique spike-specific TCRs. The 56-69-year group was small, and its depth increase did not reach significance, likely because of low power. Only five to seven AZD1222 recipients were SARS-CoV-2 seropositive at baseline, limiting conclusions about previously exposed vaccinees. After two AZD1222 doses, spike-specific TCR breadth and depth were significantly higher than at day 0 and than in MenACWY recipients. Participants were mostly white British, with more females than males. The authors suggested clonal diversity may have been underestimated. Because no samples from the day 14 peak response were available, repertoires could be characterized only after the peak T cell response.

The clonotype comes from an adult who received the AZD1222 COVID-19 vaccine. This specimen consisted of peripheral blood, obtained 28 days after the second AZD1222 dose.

The nucleotides read TGTGCCAGCTGGGACGGGACTAATTCACCCCTCCACTTT. It translates to CASWDGTNSPLHF. The V and J segments used are TRBV19 and TRBJ1-6, and possibly TRBD1, on 5 matching bases. CDR1 and CDR2, looked up from the germline V gene (reference sequence), are LNHDA and SQIVND. V and J lose 9 bases and 6 bases, and a span of 12 bases separates them. Measured from the cysteine to the phenylalanine, the CDR3 is 13 residues long. This entry keeps only the CDR3 DNA: 39 bases, framed from base 1.